The rows below give T cell receptor beta chains drawn from one sample of a study of blood T cell repertoires in COVID-19. This table comes from immunoSEQ multiplex PCR, and its TCRdb copy is limited to in-frame clones, with some not included. In the table there are roughly 30,000 clones, 70% to 90% of which are singletons. The sample was peripheral blood. The receptor set was obtained from a human donor in a cohort sampled during active COVID-19. CDR3s include the opening cysteine and the closing phenylalanine or tryptophan. D genes are given only for firm matches. The size field is filled for only some rows; it gives once, few, many or a size class.

CDR3nt: TGTGCCAGCAGTTACTCGGGGGAGGCGGGAAACACCATATATTTT
CDR3aa: CASSYSGEAGNTIYF
abundance: medium-sized
v_gene: TRBV6-5
d_gene: -
j_gene: TRBJ1-3

CDR3nt: TGTGCCAGCTCACCGGGGACTAGCGGGACCCAGCAGTACTTC
CDR3aa: CASSPGTSGTQQYF
abundance: -
v_gene: TRBV18
d_gene: TRBD2
j_gene: TRBJ2-7

CDR3nt: TGTGCCAGCAGTTCTCCCCGCGGGGTCCCGAATGGCTACACCTTC
CDR3aa: CASSSPRGVPNGYTF
abundance: -
v_gene: TRBV11-2
d_gene: -
j_gene: TRBJ1-2

CDR3nt: TGTGCCACCAGTGATTATGAGGATACGCAGTATTTT
CDR3aa: CATSDYEDTQYF
abundance: -
v_gene: TRBV24-1
d_gene: -
j_gene: TRBJ2-3

CDR3nt: TGCGCCAGCAGCCCTAAGGACAGCCGCAATCAGCCCCAGCATTTT
CDR3aa: CASSPKDSRNQPQHF
abundance: -
v_gene: TRBV5-1
d_gene: -
j_gene: TRBJ1-5

CDR3nt: TGTGCCAGCAGTAGACAGGGGACTAGCACAGATACGCAGTATTTT
CDR3aa: CASSRQGTSTDTQYF
abundance: -
v_gene: TRBV2
d_gene: TRBD1
j_gene: TRBJ2-3

CDR3nt: TGTGCCAGCAGCCTAGATCTAGCGGGCAGCTCCTACAATGAGCAGTTCTTC
CDR3aa: CASSLDLAGSSYNEQFF
abundance: once
v_gene: TRBV7-8
d_gene: TRBD2
j_gene: TRBJ2-1

CDR3nt: TGTGCCACCAGTGATTCAACTAGCGGGAACTACAATGAGCAGTTCTTC
CDR3aa: CATSDSTSGNYNEQFF
abundance: -
v_gene: TRBV24-1
d_gene: TRBD2
j_gene: TRBJ2-1

CDR3nt: TGTGCCAGTAGTCCCCCACAGGGGAGCGGCTACACCTTC
CDR3aa: CASSPPQGSGYTF
abundance: -
v_gene: TRBV19
d_gene: TRBD1
j_gene: TRBJ1-2

CDR3nt: TGTGCCAGCAGTGACTCGGGTCAGGGTTACGCTTTCTTT
CDR3aa: CASSDSGQGYAFF
abundance: -
v_gene: TRBV25-1
d_gene: -
j_gene: TRBJ1-1

CDR3nt: TGCGCCAGCAGCTCACAGGGTAGGAGTAAGGAGACCCAGTACTTC
CDR3aa: CASSSQGRSKETQYF
abundance: -
v_gene: TRBV5-1
d_gene: -
j_gene: TRBJ2-5

CDR3nt: TGCGCCAGCAGCCAAGATCCGGGACAGGGTAGGAAGAGCAATCAGCCCCAGCATTTT
CDR3aa: CASSQDPGQGRKSNQPQHF
abundance: -
v_gene: TRBV4-1
d_gene: TRBD1
j_gene: TRBJ1-5

CDR3nt: TGTGCCAGCAGTGTGCGGGACCCTCTTACTACCGGGGAGCTGTTTTTT
CDR3aa: CASSVRDPLTTGELFF
abundance: -
v_gene: TRBV2
d_gene: -
j_gene: TRBJ2-2

CDR3nt: TGTGCCAGCAGTGAGCAGGGCCTGAACACTGAAGCTTTCTTT
CDR3aa: CASSEQGLNTEAFF
abundance: -
v_gene: TRBV2
d_gene: -
j_gene: TRBJ1-1

CDR3nt: TGTGCCAGCAGTGAAGCCCTAGCGGGAGTCGAGCAGTACTTC
CDR3aa: CASSEALAGVEQYF
abundance: few
v_gene: TRBV2
d_gene: TRBD2
j_gene: TRBJ2-7

CDR3nt: TGTGCAAGTCGCTTAGTCGCGGGAGCTCTGCCTGAGCAGTTCTTC
CDR3aa: CASRLVAGALPEQFF
abundance: -
v_gene: TRBV12-2
d_gene: -
j_gene: TRBJ2-1

CDR3nt: TGCAGTGCCCCAGAGCGGCGTGAGCAGTTCTTC
CDR3aa: CSAPERREQFF
abundance: -
v_gene: TRBV20-1
d_gene: -
j_gene: TRBJ2-1

CDR3nt: TGTGCCTGGAGTTCCGGAGGTACGCAGTATTTT
CDR3aa: CAWSSGGTQYF
abundance: once
v_gene: TRBV30
d_gene: -
j_gene: TRBJ2-3

CDR3nt: TGCAGCTTTAAACAGGGGGCTTCCGGGGAGCTGTTTTTT
CDR3aa: CSFKQGASGELFF
abundance: few
v_gene: TRBV29-1
d_gene: TRBD1
j_gene: TRBJ2-2

CDR3nt: TGTGCCAGTAGTGTACAGGGCCCTCTCTCTGGAAACACCATATATTTT
CDR3aa: CASSVQGPLSGNTIYF
abundance: -
v_gene: TRBV19
d_gene: -
j_gene: TRBJ1-3

CDR3nt: TGTGCCAGCTCACCCCTGACAGGGGGCCTCAAGGAAGAGACCCAGTACTTC
CDR3aa: CASSPLTGGLKEETQYF
abundance: few
v_gene: TRBV18
d_gene: TRBD1
j_gene: TRBJ2-5

CDR3nt: TGTGCCAGCAGTGATACAGGGGCTAGTCAGCCCCAGCATTTT
CDR3aa: CASSDTGASQPQHF
abundance: -
v_gene: TRBV2
d_gene: TRBD1
j_gene: TRBJ1-5

CDR3nt: TGTGCCAGCAGCGGTTTTGAGAATGAGCAGTTCTTC
CDR3aa: CASSGFENEQFF
abundance: -
v_gene: TRBV3-1/TRBV3-2
d_gene: -
j_gene: TRBJ2-1

CDR3nt: TGTGCCAGCAGCTTGGCCGCAGAAAACACTGAAGCTTTCTTT
CDR3aa: CASSLAAENTEAFF
abundance: -
v_gene: TRBV5-5
d_gene: -
j_gene: TRBJ1-1

CDR3nt: TGTGCCAGCAGCCAAGCGGGGCAAGAGACCCAGTACTTC
CDR3aa: CASSQAGQETQYF
abundance: -
v_gene: TRBV6-6
d_gene: TRBD2
j_gene: TRBJ2-5

CDR3nt: TGTGCCAGCAGCTTAGACGGGGTCCTGGACGAGCAGTACTTC
CDR3aa: CASSLDGVLDEQYF
abundance: -
v_gene: TRBV7-8
d_gene: -
j_gene: TRBJ2-7

CDR3nt: TGCGCCAGCAGGAGGGAGGGGACAGGGGGTTACGAGCAGTACTTC
CDR3aa: CASRREGTGGYEQYF
abundance: -
v_gene: TRBV10-2
d_gene: TRBD1
j_gene: TRBJ2-7

CDR3nt: TGTGCCAGTAGTATAGTGGGACAGGGCGGCGGTGGCTACACCTTC
CDR3aa: CASSIVGQGGGGYTF
abundance: -
v_gene: TRBV19
d_gene: TRBD1
j_gene: TRBJ1-2

CDR3nt: TGTGCCAGCAGACAAACTGCAGGGTCGGATGGCTACACCTTC
CDR3aa: CASRQTAGSDGYTF
abundance: -
v_gene: TRBV11-2
d_gene: -
j_gene: TRBJ1-2

CDR3nt: TGTGCCAGCCGTATTACGAGTTCTCGGACTGAAGCTTTCTTT
CDR3aa: CASRITSSRTEAFF
abundance: -
v_gene: TRBV6-5
d_gene: -
j_gene: TRBJ1-1

CDR3nt: TGTGCCAGCAGCCAGCAGGGCGGGAACACTGAAGCTTTCTTT
CDR3aa: CASSQQGGNTEAFF
abundance: -
v_gene: TRBV3-1/TRBV3-2
d_gene: -
j_gene: TRBJ1-1

CDR3nt: TGCGCCAGCAGCCCAGGCCAAGGCTCCTACAATGAGCAGTTCTTC
CDR3aa: CASSPGQGSYNEQFF
abundance: -
v_gene: TRBV5-1
d_gene: -
j_gene: TRBJ2-1

CDR3nt: TGTGCCAGCGGAGCGAGGGAGAATGAGCAGTTCTTC
CDR3aa: CASGARENEQFF
abundance: -
v_gene: TRBV4-2
d_gene: -
j_gene: TRBJ2-1

CDR3nt: TGTGCCAGCTCACCATTAAAGGGGGATACGCAGTATTTT
CDR3aa: CASSPLKGDTQYF
abundance: -
v_gene: TRBV18
d_gene: -
j_gene: TRBJ2-3

CDR3nt: TGCGCCAGCAGCCGGTCCTACGAGCAGTACTTC
CDR3aa: CASSRSYEQYF
abundance: -
v_gene: TRBV23-1
d_gene: -
j_gene: TRBJ2-7

CDR3nt: TGTGCCAGCAGTGAGAGACTAGCGGGGGCCCTCTCCTACGAGCAGTACTTC
CDR3aa: CASSERLAGALSYEQYF
abundance: -
v_gene: TRBV6-1
d_gene: TRBD2
j_gene: TRBJ2-7

CDR3nt: TGTGCCATCAGTGATTCCGGACTAGCGGGATACAATGAGCAGTTCTTC
CDR3aa: CAISDSGLAGYNEQFF
abundance: -
v_gene: TRBV10-3
d_gene: TRBD2
j_gene: TRBJ2-1

CDR3nt: TGTGCCAGCAGCGTAGGCGGGGGGGCCGCCAACAATGAGCAGTTCTTC
CDR3aa: CASSVGGGAANNEQFF
abundance: -
v_gene: TRBV9
d_gene: TRBD2
j_gene: TRBJ2-1

CDR3nt: TGCGCCAGCAGCTTACGGACAGTCGACACCGGGGAGCTGTTTTTT
CDR3aa: CASSLRTVDTGELFF
abundance: few
v_gene: TRBV5-1
d_gene: -
j_gene: TRBJ2-2

CDR3nt: TGTGCCAGCAGCCGTGGAGGGGGCGCCTACAATGAGCAGTTCTTC
CDR3aa: CASSRGGGAYNEQFF
abundance: -
v_gene: TRBV28
d_gene: -
j_gene: TRBJ2-1

CDR3nt: TGTGCCTGGTATGCGGGAAGGGGACTTAATACGCAGTATTTT
CDR3aa: CAWYAGRGLNTQYF
abundance: -
v_gene: TRBV30
d_gene: -
j_gene: TRBJ2-3

CDR3nt: TGTGCCAGCAGTTGGACAGGGGTTAATTCACCCCTCCACTTT
CDR3aa: CASSWTGVNSPLHF
abundance: -
v_gene: TRBV2
d_gene: TRBD1
j_gene: TRBJ1-6

CDR3nt: TGTGCCAGCTCACCATCCAGGGGCACAGATACGCAGTATTTT
CDR3aa: CASSPSRGTDTQYF
abundance: -
v_gene: TRBV18
d_gene: -
j_gene: TRBJ2-3

CDR3nt: TGCGCCAGTCTGACTAGCGGAGGACCCTACGAGCAGTACTTC
CDR3aa: CASLTSGGPYEQYF
abundance: -
v_gene: TRBV10-2
d_gene: TRBD2
j_gene: TRBJ2-7

CDR3nt: TGCGCCAGCAGCTTGGTTCAGGGGGCCGAATCATACAATGAGCAGTTCTTC
CDR3aa: CASSLVQGAESYNEQFF
abundance: -
v_gene: TRBV5-1
d_gene: TRBD1
j_gene: TRBJ2-1

CDR3nt: TGTGCCAGCAGCTTGGGACTAGCGGGAGGGCTAGGTGAGCAGTTCTTC
CDR3aa: CASSLGLAGGLGEQFF
abundance: -
v_gene: TRBV9
d_gene: TRBD2
j_gene: TRBJ2-1

CDR3nt: TGTGCCAGCAGCCAAACGACTAGCGGGAGTAGGAATGAGCAGTTCTTC
CDR3aa: CASSQTTSGSRNEQFF
abundance: -
v_gene: TRBV4-2
d_gene: TRBD2
j_gene: TRBJ2-1

CDR3nt: TGTGCCAGCAGCCCGGGACTAGCGGGGGAGCAGTTCTTC
CDR3aa: CASSPGLAGEQFF
abundance: -
v_gene: TRBV7-8
d_gene: TRBD2
j_gene: TRBJ2-1

CDR3nt: TGTGCCAGCAGCTTAAGAAGAACTAGCGGGGGGCAAGAGACCCAGTACTTC
CDR3aa: CASSLRRTSGGQETQYF
abundance: -
v_gene: TRBV7-2
d_gene: TRBD2
j_gene: TRBJ2-5

CDR3nt: TGTGCCAGCAGTGGGCGGACTAGCGGGCTCACAGATACGCAGTATTTT
CDR3aa: CASSGRTSGLTDTQYF
abundance: -
v_gene: TRBV6-2/TRBV6-3
d_gene: TRBD2
j_gene: TRBJ2-3

CDR3nt: TGTGCCAGCAGTAGTACAGGTTCGAACACTGAAGCTTTCTTT
CDR3aa: CASSSTGSNTEAFF
abundance: -
v_gene: TRBV6-5
d_gene: -
j_gene: TRBJ1-1

CDR3nt: TGTGCCAGCAGCTTCAGGGGGGTTGATAGCACAGATACGCAGTATTTT
CDR3aa: CASSFRGVDSTDTQYF
abundance: -
v_gene: TRBV5-5
d_gene: -
j_gene: TRBJ2-3

CDR3nt: TGTGCCAGCAGTCCCGACAGGACATCTAGGAATGAGCAGTTCTTC
CDR3aa: CASSPDRTSRNEQFF
abundance: -
v_gene: TRBV6-6
d_gene: -
j_gene: TRBJ2-1

CDR3nt: TGTGCCAGCAGCTTGGGCGACAGGGAGGTTGGTGGCTACACCTTC
CDR3aa: CASSLGDREVGGYTF
abundance: few
v_gene: TRBV5-6
d_gene: TRBD1
j_gene: TRBJ1-2

CDR3nt: TGTGCCAGCAGCTCCGGGACAGGGGGTTACAATGAGCAGTTCTTC
CDR3aa: CASSSGTGGYNEQFF
abundance: -
v_gene: TRBV5-6
d_gene: TRBD1
j_gene: TRBJ2-1

CDR3nt: TGTGCCAGCAGCTTGGGACAGGTCTATGGCTACACCTTC
CDR3aa: CASSLGQVYGYTF
abundance: -
v_gene: TRBV5-6
d_gene: -
j_gene: TRBJ1-2

CDR3nt: TGTGCCAGCAGCTTAGCCAGGGGTGGAGGCAATCAGCCCCAGCATTTT
CDR3aa: CASSLARGGGNQPQHF
abundance: once
v_gene: TRBV7-9
d_gene: -
j_gene: TRBJ1-5

CDR3nt: TGTGCCAGCAGGGGACAGCCAGGACCCTACGAGCAGTACTTC
CDR3aa: CASRGQPGPYEQYF
abundance: -
v_gene: TRBV2
d_gene: TRBD1
j_gene: TRBJ2-7